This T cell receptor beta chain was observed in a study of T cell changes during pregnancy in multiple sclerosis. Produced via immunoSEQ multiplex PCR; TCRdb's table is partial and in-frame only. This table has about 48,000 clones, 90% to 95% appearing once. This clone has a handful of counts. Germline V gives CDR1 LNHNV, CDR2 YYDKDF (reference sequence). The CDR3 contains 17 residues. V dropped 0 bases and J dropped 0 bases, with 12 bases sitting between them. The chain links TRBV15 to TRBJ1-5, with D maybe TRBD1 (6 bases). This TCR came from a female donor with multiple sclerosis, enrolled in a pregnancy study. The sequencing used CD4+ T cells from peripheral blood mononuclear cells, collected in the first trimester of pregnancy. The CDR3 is CATSRDPDRNSNQPQHF. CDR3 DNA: TGTGCCACCAGCAGAGATCCTGACAGGAATAGCAATCAGCCCCAGCATTTT.